This is a list of T cell receptor beta chains from one sample in a study of T cells after yellow fever vaccination. One entry per CDR3 protein, called by TCRdb with MiXCR from the 5' RACE reads. The table shows more than 350,000 distinct CDR3 sequences, with about 9.9% occurring only once. The specimen was PBMCs, collected on the day of the first yellow fever vaccination. These receptors originate from a man between 18 and 29 years old who received the YFV17D yellow fever vaccine. Both conserved end residues are part of each CDR3. Each record gives: D gene, V gene, J gene, clone size, CDR3 DNA, CDR3 protein. A D gene is named only where the DNA matches it firmly. Part of the rows lack a size; the others show once, few, many or a class for expanded clones.

d_call: TRBD1; v_call: TRBV19; j_call: TRBJ1-4; clone_size: few; cdr3_nt: TGTGCCAGTAGTTCCGGGACAGCTCCCGAAAAACTGTTTTTT; cdr3_aa: CASSSGTAPEKLFF
d_call: -; v_call: TRBV27; j_call: TRBJ2-2; clone_size: few; cdr3_nt: TGTGCCAGCAGCCAAAAGCCCGGGATCGGGGAGCTGTTTTTT; cdr3_aa: CASSQKPGIGELFF
d_call: -; v_call: TRBV19; j_call: TRBJ1-5; clone_size: -; cdr3_nt: TGTGCCAGTAGTAGAACAGGGAATTGGAATCAGCCCCAGCATTTT; cdr3_aa: CASSRTGNWNQPQHF
d_call: -; v_call: TRBV12-3/TRBV12-4; j_call: TRBJ1-6; clone_size: -; cdr3_nt: TGTGCCAGCAGTTCGACAGCCTCACCCCTCCACTTT; cdr3_aa: CASSSTASPLHF
d_call: TRBD2; v_call: TRBV3-1; j_call: TRBJ2-1; clone_size: few; cdr3_nt: TGTGCCAGCAGCGAAGGCACCCTTCTGGCGGGGGGGCCAATTCTTGAGCAGTTCTTC; cdr3_aa: CASSEGTLLAGGPILEQFF
d_call: TRBD2; v_call: TRBV6-5; j_call: TRBJ2-7; clone_size: few; cdr3_nt: TGTGCCAGCAGTTACTCCGTAGCGGGGGGCCCCTCCTACGAGCAGTACTTC; cdr3_aa: CASSYSVAGGPSYEQYF
d_call: TRBD2; v_call: TRBV6-2/TRBV6-3; j_call: TRBJ2-6; clone_size: -; cdr3_nt: TGTGCCAGCAGCCCAAGGCTAGCGGGGTTTACTTCTGGGGCCAACGTCCTGACTTTC; cdr3_aa: CASSPRLAGFTSGANVLTF
d_call: -; v_call: TRBV7-2; j_call: TRBJ1-1; clone_size: -; cdr3_nt: TGTGCCAGCAGCTTAGGGGGGGACACCGGGAGAGCTTTCTTT; cdr3_aa: CASSLGGDTGRAFF
d_call: TRBD1; v_call: TRBV5-8; j_call: TRBJ1-4; clone_size: -; cdr3_nt: TGTGCCAGCAGCCCCAGGACAGGGGGCGAAAAACTGTTTTTT; cdr3_aa: CASSPRTGGEKLFF
d_call: -; v_call: TRBV5-1; j_call: TRBJ2-5; clone_size: -; cdr3_nt: TGCGCCAGCGCCCTGGGGGCGGTTCAAGAGACCCAGTACTTC; cdr3_aa: CASALGAVQETQYF
d_call: -; v_call: TRBV3-1; j_call: TRBJ2-4; clone_size: -; cdr3_nt: TGTGCCAGCAGCCAAGATTTGGGGACCAGGATAAACATTCAGTACTTC; cdr3_aa: CASSQDLGTRINIQYF